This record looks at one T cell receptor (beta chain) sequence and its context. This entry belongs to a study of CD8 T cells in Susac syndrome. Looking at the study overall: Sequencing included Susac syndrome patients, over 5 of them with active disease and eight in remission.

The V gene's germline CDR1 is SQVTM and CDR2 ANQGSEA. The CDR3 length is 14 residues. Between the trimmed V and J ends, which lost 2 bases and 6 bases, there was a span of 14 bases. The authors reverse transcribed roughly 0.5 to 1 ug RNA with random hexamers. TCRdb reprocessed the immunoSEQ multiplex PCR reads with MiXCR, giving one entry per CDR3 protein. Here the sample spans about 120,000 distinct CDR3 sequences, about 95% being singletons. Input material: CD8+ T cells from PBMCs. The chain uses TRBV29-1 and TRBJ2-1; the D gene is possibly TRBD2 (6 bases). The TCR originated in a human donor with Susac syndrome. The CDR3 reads CSVERASEFNEQFF. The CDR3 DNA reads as TGCAGCGTTGAAAGGGCTAGCGAGTTCAATGAGCAGTTCTTC.